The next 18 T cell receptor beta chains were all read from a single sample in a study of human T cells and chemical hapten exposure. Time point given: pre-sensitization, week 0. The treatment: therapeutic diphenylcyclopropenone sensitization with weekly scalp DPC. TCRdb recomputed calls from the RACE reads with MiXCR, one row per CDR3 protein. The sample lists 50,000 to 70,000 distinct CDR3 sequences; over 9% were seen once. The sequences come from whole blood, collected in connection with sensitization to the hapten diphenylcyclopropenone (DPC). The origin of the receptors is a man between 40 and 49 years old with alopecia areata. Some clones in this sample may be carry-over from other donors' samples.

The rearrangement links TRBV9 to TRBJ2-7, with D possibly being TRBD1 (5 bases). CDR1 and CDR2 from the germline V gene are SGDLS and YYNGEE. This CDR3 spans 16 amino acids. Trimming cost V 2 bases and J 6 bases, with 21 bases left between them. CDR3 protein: CASSVLAHQGISEQYF. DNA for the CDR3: TGTGCCAGCAGCGTCCTGGCCCACCAGGGCATAAGCGAGCAGTACTTC.

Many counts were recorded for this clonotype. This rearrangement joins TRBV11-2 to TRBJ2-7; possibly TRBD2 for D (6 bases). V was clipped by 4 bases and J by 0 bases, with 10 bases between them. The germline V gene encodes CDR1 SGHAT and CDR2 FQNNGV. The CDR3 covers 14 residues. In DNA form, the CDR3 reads TGTGCCAGCAGCTACGATAGCGGCTCCTACGAGCAGTACTTC. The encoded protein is CASSYDSGSYEQYF.

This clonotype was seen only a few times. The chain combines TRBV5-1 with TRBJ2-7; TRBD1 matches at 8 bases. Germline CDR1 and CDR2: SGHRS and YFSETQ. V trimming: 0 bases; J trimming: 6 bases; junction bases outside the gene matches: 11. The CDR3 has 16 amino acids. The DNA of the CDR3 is TGCGCCAGCAGCTTGGCTGGGTACGATCAGGGGGCCGAGCAGTACTTC. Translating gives CASSLAGYDQGAEQYF.

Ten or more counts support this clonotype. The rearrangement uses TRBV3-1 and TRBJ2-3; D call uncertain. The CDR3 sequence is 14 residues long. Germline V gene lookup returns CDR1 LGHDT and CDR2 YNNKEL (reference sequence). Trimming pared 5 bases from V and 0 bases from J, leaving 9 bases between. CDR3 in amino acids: CASSFGTSTDTQYF. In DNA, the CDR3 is TGTGCCAGCAGCTTCGGAACTAGCACAGATACGCAGTATTTT.

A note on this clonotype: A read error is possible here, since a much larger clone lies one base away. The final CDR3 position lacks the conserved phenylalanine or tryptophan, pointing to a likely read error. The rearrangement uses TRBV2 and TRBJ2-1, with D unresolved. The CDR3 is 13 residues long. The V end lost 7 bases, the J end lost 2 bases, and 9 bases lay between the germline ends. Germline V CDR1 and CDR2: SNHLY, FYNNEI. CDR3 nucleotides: TGTGCCAGCAAGCAGGTGGCCTACAATGAGCAGTTCTCC. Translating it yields CASKQVAYNEQFS.

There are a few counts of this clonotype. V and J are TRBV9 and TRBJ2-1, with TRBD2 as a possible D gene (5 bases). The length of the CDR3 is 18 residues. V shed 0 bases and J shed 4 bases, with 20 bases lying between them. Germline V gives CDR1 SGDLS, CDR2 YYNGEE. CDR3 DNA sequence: TGTGCCAGCAGCGTAGGTTCTGCGGGTCGTTCTGCTTACAATGAGCAGTTCTTC. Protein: CASSVGSAGRSAYNEQFF.

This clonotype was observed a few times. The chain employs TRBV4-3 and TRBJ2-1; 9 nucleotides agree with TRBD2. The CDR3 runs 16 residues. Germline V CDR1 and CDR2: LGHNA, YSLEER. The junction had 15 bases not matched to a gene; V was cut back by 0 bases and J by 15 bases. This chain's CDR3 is CASSQDRLAGRSYSFF. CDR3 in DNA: TGCGCCAGCAGCCAAGACAGGCTAGCGGGAAGAAGCTATTCGTTCTTC.

The CDR3 spells CASSLLAFYEQYF. In DNA, the CDR3 is TGTGCCAGCAGTTTACTAGCATTCTACGAGCAGTACTTC. The J gene is TRBJ2-7, the V gene TRBV6-2 or TRBV6-3; TRBD2 might be the D (6 bases). The V gene's germline CDR1 is MNHEY and CDR2 SVGEGT. Between the trimmed V and J ends, which lost 4 bases and 3 bases, there was a span of 10 bases. CDR3 length: 13 amino acids.

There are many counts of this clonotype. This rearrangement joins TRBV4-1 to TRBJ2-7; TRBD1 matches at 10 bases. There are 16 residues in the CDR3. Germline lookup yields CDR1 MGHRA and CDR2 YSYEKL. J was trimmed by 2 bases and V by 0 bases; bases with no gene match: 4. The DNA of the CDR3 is TGCGCCAGCAGCCAAGATCGTGGGACAGGGGCCTACGAGCAGTACTTC. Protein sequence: CASSQDRGTGAYEQYF.

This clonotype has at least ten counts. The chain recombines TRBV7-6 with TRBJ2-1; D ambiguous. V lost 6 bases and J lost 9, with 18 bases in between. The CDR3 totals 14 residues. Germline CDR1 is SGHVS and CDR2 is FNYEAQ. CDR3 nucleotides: TGTGCCAGCAGTCTCGGGCCAGGTTCTAGTGAGCAGTTCTTC. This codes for CASSLGPGSSEQFF.

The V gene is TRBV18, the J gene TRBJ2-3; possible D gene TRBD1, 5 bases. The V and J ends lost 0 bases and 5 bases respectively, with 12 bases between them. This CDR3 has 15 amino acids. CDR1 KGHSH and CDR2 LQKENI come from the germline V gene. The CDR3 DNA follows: TGTGCCAGCTCACCACCGAATACAGGCAGAGATACGCAGTATTTT. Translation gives CASSPPNTGRDTQYF.

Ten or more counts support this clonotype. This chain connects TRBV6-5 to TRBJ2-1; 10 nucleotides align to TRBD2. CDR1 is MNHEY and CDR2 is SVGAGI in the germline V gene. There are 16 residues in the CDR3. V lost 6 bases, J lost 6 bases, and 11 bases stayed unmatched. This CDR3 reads CASSRLAGGGSNEQFF. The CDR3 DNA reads TGTGCCAGCAGCCGGTTAGCGGGAGGAGGAAGCAATGAGCAGTTCTTC.

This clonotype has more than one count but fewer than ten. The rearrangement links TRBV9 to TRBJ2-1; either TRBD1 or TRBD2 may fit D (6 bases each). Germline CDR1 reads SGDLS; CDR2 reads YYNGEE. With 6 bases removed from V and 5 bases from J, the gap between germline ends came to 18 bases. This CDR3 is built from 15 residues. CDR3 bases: TGTGCCAGCAACCTACAGGGAGGATATAACAATGAGCAGTTCTTC. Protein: CASNLQGGYNNEQFF.

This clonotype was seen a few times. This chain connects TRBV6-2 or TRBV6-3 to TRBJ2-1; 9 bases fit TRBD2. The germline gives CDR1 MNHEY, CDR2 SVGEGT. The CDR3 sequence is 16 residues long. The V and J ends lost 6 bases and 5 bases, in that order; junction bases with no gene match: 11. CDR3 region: CASRTGAGGDNNEQFF. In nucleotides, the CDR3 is TGTGCCAGCAGAACGGGGGCGGGAGGGGATAACAATGAGCAGTTCTTC.

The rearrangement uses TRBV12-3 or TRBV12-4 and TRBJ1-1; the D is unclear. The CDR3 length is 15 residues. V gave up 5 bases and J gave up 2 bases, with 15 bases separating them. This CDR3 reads CASSPLVAGNTEAFF. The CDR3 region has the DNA TGTGCCAGCAGTCCCCTTGTTGCAGGAAACACTGAAGCTTTCTTT.

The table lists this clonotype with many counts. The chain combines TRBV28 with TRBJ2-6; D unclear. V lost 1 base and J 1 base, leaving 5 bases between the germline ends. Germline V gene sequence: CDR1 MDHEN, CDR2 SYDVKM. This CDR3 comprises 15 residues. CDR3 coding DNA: TGTGCCAGCAGTTTATTGGCTTCTGGGGCCAACGTCCTGACTTTC. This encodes CASSLLASGANVLTF.

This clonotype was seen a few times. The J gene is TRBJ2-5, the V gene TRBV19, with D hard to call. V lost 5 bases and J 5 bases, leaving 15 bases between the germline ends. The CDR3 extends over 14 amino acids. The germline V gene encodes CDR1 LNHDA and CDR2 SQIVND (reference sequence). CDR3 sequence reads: CASSPSTSRETQYF. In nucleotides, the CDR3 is TGTGCCAGTAGTCCCAGTACCTCCCGGGAGACCCAGTACTTC.

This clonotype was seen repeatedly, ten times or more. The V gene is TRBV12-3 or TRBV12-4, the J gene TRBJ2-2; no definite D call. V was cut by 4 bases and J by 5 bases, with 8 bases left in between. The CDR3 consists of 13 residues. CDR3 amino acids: CASSSRATGELFF. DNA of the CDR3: TGTGCCAGCAGTTCTCGGGCGACCGGGGAGCTGTTTTTT.